The 5 T cell receptor beta chains in this list originate from one sample, sequenced in a study of cytomegalovirus exposure and HLA in healthy donors. The PCR made use of 60 Vbeta and 13 Jbeta primers. TCRdb keeps only in-frame clones here, not all; method: immunoSEQ multiplex PCR. This table lists around 65,000 clones. The specimen was PBMCs. These TCRs come from a man younger than 40 in good health and CMV-seropositive.

The genes are TRBV5-1 and TRBJ2-7; the D gene is possibly TRBD2 (6 bases). The germline V gene has CDR1 SGHRS and CDR2 YFSETQ. CDR3 length: 16 residues. Trimming left V 0 bases short and J 12 bases short, with 25 bases between. CDR3 amino acids: CASSLGDLDTYSESYF. CDR3 nucleotide sequence: TGCGCCAGCAGCTTGGGGGACTTGGACACCTACTCTGAATCGTACTTC.

This rearrangement joins TRBV15 to TRBJ2-7, with TRBD2 matching over 9 bases. Germline CDR1 and CDR2: LNHNV and YYDKDF (reference sequence). The V and J ends lost 6 bases and 0 bases, in that order; junction bases with no gene match: 3. The CDR3 totals 14 residues. DNA of the CDR3: TGTGCCACCAGTAGTAGCGGGGGCTCCTACGAGCAGTACTTC. This sequence encodes CATSSSGGSYEQYF.

The gene calls are TRBV4-1 and TRBJ2-7; 12 positions agree with TRBD1. The V gene end was trimmed by 5 bases and the J gene end by 5 bases; junction bases not matched to a gene: 7. The CDR3 is 15 amino acids. Germline assignment: CDR1 MGHRA and CDR2 YSYEKL. The CDR3 reads CASSVRDRGLDEQYF. The CDR3 DNA reads as TGCGCCAGCAGCGTCCGGGACAGGGGGCTGGACGAGCAGTACTTC.

V usage is TRBV4-1 and J usage is TRBJ2-3; D gene unclear. CDR3 size: 12 residues. Germline CDR1 is MGHRA and CDR2 is YSYEKL. V was shortened by 0 bases and J by 7 bases, with 5 bases between the two germline ends. CDR3 residues: CASSQDPYTQYF. As DNA, the CDR3 is TGCGCCAGCAGCCAAGATCCATATACGCAGTATTTT.

This chain uses TRBV18 with TRBJ2-7, with D maybe TRBD1 (6 bases). V dropped 3 bases and J dropped 6 bases, with 21 bases sitting between them. Per germline, CDR1 KGHSH and CDR2 LQKENI. This CDR3 has 16 residues. The CDR3 reads CASSPSPRGQVGEQYF. The DNA for the CDR3 is TGTGCCAGCTCACCCTCCCCCAGGGGCCAGGTAGGCGAGCAGTACTTC.